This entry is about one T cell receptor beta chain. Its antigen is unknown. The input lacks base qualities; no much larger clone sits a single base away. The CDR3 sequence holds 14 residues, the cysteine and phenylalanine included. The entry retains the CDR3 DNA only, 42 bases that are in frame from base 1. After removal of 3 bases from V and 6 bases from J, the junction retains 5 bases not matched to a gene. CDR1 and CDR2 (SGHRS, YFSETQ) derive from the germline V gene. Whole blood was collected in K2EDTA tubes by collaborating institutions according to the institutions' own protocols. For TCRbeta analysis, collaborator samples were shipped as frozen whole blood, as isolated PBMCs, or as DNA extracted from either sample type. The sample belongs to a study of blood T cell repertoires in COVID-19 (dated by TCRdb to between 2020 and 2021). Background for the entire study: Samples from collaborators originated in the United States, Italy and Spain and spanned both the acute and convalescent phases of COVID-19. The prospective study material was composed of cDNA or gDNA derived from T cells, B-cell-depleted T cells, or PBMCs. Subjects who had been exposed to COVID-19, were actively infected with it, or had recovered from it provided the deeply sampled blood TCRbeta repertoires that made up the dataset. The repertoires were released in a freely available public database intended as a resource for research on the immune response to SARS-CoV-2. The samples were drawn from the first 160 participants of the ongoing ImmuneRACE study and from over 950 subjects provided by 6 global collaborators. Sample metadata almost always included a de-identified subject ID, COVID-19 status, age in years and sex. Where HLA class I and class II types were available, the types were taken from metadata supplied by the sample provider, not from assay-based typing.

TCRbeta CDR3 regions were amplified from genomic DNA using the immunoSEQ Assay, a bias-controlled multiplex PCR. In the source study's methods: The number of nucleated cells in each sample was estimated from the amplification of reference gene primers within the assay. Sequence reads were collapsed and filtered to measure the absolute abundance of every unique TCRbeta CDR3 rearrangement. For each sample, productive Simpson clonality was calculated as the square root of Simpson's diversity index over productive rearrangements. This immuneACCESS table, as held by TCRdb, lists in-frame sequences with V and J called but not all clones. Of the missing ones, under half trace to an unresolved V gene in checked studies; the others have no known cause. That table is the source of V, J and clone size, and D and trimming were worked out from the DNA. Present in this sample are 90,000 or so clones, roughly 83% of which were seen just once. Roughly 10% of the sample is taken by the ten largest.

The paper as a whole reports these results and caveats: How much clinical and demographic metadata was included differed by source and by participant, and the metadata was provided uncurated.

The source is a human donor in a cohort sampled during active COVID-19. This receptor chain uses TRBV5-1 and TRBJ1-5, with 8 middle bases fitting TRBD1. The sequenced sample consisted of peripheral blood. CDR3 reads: CASSSGQVGQPQHF. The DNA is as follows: TGCGCCAGCAGCTCGGGACAGGTTGGTCAGCCCCAGCATTTT.